The source of this T cell receptor (beta chain) is a study of post-analysis software for immune sequencing data. Unique molecular identifiers were built into the TCR beta cDNA libraries. Each batch of roughly 1 to 11 million T cells produced roughly 0.5 million cDNA molecules. TCRdb reanalysed the PCR reads using MiXCR and keeps one entry per CDR3 protein. Seen here are about half a million distinct CDR3 sequences, approximately 31% observed once, and the top ten hold approximately 6%. Findings and limits, study-wide: Roughly five TRBV segments appeared more often in patients than in controls, and TRBV5-6, TRBV5-1 and TRBV20-1 were among these. Strong co-clustering by F measure linked samples that shared a preparation batch.

In germline, CDR1 is LNHDA, CDR2 SQIVND (reference sequence). V shed 3 bases and J 3 bases; nucleotides not matched to a gene: 2. The CDR3 has 14 amino acids. Points on this clonotype: What it binds is unknown.

The sequence was obtained from a girl aged 2 to 17 with multiple sclerosis. V gene TRBV19 combines with J gene TRBJ2-3, with TRBD2 identical over 8 bases. Input material: blood. CDR3 coding DNA: TGTGCCAGTAGTATCGGACTAGCAACAGATACGCAGTATTTT. Translation gives CASSIGLATDTQYF. The full variable domain, with the rest looked up from reference TRBV19 and TRBJ2-3, is DGGITQSPKYLFRKEGQNVTLSCEQNLNHDAMYWYRQDPGQGLRLIYYSQIVNDFQKGDIAEGYSVSREKKESFPLTVTSAQKNPTAFYLCASSIGLATDTQYFGPGTRLTVL.